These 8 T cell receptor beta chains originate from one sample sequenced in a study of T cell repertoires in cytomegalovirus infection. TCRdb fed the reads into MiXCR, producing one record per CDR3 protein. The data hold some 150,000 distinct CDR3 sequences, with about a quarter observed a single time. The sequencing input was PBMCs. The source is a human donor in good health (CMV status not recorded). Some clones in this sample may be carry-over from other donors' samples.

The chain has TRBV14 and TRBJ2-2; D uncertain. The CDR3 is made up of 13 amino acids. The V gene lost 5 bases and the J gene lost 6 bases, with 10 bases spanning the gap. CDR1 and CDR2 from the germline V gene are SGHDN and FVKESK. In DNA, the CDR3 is TGTGCCAGCAGCGCCGGGTTCGCCGGGGAGCTGTTTTTT. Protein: CASSAGFAGELFF.

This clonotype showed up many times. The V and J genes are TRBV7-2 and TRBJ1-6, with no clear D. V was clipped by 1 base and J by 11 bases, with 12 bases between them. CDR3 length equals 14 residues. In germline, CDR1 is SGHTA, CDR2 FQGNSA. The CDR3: CASSLVHKITPLHF. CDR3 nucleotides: TGTGCCAGCAGCTTAGTTCACAAAATTACACCCCTCCACTTT.

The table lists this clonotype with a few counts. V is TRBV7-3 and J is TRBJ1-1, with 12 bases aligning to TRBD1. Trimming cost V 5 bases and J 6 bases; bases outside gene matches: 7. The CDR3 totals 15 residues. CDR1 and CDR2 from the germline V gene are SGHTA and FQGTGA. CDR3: CASSPGQGAHAEAFF. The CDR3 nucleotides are TGTGCCAGCAGCCCGGGACAGGGGGCGCATGCTGAAGCTTTCTTT.

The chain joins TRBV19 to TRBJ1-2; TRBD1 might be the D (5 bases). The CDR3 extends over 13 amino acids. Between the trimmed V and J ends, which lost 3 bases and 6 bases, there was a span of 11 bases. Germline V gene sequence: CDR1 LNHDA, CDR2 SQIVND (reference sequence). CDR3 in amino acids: CASSIDRRDGYTF. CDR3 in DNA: TGTGCCAGTAGTATCGACAGACGGGATGGCTACACCTTC.

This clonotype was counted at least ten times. CDR3 region: CASSPHRGSTRRQYF. The CDR3 region has the DNA TGTGCCAGCAGTCCCCACAGGGGGTCCACACGAAGGCAGTACTTC. The chain links TRBV12-3 or TRBV12-4 to TRBJ2-7, with TRBD1 matching over 8 bases. The J segment lost 9 bases and the V segment lost 5 bases, leaving 15 bases of the junction unmatched. The CDR3 totals 15 residues.

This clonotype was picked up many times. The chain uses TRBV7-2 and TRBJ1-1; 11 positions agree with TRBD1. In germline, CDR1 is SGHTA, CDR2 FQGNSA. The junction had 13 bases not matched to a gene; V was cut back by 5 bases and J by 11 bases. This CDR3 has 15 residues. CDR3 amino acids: CASSTNSGTGGVAFF. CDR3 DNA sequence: TGTGCCAGCAGCACAAACTCCGGGACAGGGGGGGTGGCTTTCTTT. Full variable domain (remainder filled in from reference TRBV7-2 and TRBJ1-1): GAGVSQSPSNKVTEKGKDVELRCDPISGHTALYWYRQSLGQGLEFLIYFQGNSAPDKSGLPSDRFSAERTGGSVSTLTIQRTQQEDSAVYLCASSTNSGTGGVAFFGQGTRLTVV.

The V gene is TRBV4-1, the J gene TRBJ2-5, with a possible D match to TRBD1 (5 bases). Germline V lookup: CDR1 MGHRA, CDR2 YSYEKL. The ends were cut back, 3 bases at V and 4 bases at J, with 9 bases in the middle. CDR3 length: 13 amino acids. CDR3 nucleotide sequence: TGCGCCAGCAGCCAGACAGTGCTAGAGACCCAGTACTTC. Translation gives CASSQTVLETQYF.

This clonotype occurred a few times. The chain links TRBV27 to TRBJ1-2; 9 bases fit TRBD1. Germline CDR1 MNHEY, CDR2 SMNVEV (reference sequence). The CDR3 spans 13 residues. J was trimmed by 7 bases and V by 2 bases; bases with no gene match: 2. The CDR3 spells CASSLTGGGGYTF. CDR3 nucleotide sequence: TGTGCCAGCAGTTTAACAGGGGGCGGTGGCTACACCTTC.